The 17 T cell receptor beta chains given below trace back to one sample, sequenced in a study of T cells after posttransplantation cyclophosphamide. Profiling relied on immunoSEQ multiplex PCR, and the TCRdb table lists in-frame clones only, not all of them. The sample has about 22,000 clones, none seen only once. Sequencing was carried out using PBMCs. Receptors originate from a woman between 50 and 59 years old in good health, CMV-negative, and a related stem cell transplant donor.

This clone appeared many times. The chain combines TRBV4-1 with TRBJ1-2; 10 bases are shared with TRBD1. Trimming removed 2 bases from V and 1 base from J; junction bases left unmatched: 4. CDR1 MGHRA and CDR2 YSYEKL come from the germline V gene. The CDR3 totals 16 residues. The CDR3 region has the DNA TGCGCCAGCAGCCAATTGACAGGGGGCCTTAACTATGGCTACACCTTC. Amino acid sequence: CASSQLTGGLNYGYTF.

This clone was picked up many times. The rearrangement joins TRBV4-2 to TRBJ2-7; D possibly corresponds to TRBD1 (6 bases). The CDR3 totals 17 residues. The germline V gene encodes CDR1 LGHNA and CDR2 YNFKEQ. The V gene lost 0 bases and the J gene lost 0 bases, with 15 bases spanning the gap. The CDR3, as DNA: TGTGCCAGCAGCCAAGACCCTACCGGGACACGCTCCTACGAGCAGTACTTC. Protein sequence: CASSQDPTGTRSYEQYF.

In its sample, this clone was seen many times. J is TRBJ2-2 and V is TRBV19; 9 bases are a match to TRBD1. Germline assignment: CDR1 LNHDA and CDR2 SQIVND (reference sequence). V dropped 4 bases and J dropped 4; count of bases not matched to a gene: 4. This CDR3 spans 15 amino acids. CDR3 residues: CASSNRGRFTGELFF. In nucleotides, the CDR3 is TGTGCCAGTAGTAACAGGGGGCGCTTCACCGGGGAGCTGTTTTTT.

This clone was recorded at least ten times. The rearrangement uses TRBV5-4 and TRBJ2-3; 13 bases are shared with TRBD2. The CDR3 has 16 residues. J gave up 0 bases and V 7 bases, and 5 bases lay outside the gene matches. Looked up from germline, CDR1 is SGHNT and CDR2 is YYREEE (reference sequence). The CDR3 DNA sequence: TGTGCCAGCCCCGGGACTAGCGGGGTTAGCACAGATACGCAGTATTTT. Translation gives CASPGTSGVSTDTQYF.

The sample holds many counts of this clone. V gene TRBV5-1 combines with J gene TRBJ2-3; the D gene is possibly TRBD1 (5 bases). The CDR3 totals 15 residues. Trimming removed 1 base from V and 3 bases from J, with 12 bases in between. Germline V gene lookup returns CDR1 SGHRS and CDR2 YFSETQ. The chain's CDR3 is CASSLPAGLTDTQYF. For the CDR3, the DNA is TGCGCCAGCAGCTTGCCCGCAGGGCTGACAGATACGCAGTATTTT. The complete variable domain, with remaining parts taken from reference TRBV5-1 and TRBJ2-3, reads KAGVTQTPRYLIKTRGQQVTLSCSPISGHRSVSWYQQTPGQGLQFLFEYFSETQRNKGNFPGRFSGRQFSNSRSEMNVSTLELGDSALYLCASSLPAGLTDTQYFGPGTRLTVL.

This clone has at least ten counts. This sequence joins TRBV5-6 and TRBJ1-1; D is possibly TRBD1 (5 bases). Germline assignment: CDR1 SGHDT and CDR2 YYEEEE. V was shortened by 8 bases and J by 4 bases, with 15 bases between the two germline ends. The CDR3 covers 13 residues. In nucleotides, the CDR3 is TGTGCCAGTTATACAGGATGGGGCACTGAAGCTTTCTTT. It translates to CASYTGWGTEAFF.

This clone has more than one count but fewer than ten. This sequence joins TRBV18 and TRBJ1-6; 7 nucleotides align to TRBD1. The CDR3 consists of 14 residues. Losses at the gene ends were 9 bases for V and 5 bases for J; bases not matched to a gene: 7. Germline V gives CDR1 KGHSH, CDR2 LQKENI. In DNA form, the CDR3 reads TGTGCCAGTTCCGGGACAGATAATAATTCACCCCTCCACTTT. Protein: CASSGTDNNSPLHF.

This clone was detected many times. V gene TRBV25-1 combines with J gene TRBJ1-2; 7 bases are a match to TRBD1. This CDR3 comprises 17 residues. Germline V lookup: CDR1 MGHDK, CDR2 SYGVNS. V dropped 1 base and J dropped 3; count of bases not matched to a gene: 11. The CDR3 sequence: CASSEFTLQGEDYGYTF. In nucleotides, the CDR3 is TGTGCCAGCAGTGAATTTACCCTCCAGGGGGAGGACTATGGCTACACCTTC.

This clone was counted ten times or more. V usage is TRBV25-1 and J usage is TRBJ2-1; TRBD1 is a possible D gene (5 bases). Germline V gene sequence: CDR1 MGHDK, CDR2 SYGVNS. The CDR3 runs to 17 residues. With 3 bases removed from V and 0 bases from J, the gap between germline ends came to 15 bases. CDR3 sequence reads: CASSEMETVSSYNEQFF. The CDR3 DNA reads TGTGCCAGCAGTGAGATGGAGACAGTGAGCTCCTACAATGAGCAGTTCTTC.

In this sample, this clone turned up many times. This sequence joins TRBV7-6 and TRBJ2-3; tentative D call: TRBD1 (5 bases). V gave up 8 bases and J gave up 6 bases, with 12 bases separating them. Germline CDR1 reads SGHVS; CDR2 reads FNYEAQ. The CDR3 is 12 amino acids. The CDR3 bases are TGTGCCAGCGCTTCTCCAGGGGATACGCAGTATTTT. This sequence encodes CASASPGDTQYF.

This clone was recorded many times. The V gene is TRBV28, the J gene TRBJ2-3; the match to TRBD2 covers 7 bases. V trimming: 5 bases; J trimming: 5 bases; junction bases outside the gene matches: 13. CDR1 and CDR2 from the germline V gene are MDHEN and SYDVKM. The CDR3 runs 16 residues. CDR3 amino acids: CASSAVGTTRRDTQYF. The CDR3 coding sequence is TGTGCCAGCAGTGCCGTCGGGACTACAAGACGAGATACGCAGTATTTT.

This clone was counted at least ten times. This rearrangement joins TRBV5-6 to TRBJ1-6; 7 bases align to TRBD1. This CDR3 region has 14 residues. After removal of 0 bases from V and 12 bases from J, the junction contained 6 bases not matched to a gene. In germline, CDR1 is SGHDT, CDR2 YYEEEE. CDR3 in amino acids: CASSLVQGGVPLHF. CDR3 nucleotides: TGTGCCAGCAGCTTGGTCCAGGGGGGAGTACCCCTCCACTTT.

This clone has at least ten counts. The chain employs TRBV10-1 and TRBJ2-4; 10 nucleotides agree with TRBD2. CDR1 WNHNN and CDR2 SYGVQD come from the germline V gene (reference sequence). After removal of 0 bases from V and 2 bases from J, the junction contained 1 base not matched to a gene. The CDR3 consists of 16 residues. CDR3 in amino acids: CASSESTSGTKNIQYF. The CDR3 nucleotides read TGCGCCAGCAGTGAGTCAACTAGCGGGACCAAAAACATTCAGTACTTC.

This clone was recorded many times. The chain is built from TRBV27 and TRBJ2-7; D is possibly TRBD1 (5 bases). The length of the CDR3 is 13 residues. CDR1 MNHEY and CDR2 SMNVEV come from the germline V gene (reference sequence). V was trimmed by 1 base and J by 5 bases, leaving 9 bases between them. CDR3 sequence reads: CASSLWQGDEQYF. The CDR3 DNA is TGTGCCAGCAGTTTATGGCAGGGTGACGAGCAGTACTTC.

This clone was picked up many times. CDR3 nucleotides: TGTGCCAGCAGCTCCCAACAGGGCCCCTACAATGAGCAGTTCTTC. Translation: CASSSQQGPYNEQFF. The genes are TRBV5-4 and TRBJ2-1, with D perhaps matching TRBD1 (6 bases). The ends were cut back, 3 bases at V and 2 bases at J, with 12 bases in the middle. This CDR3 region has 15 residues. Germline V lookup: CDR1 SGHNT, CDR2 YYREEE (reference sequence).

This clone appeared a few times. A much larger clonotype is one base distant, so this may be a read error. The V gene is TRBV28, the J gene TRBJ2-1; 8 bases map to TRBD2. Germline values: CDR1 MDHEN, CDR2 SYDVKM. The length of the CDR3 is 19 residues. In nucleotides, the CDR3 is TGTGCCGGCAGTTTTAGAGGAGTGGGCACCACGGGACTAGTGGGTGAGCAGTTCTTC. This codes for CAGSFRGVGTTGLVGEQFF. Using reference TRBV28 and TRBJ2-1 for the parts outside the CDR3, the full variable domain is DVKVTQSSRYLVKRTGEKVFLECVQDMDHENMFWYRQDPGLGLRLIYFSYDVKMKEKGDIPEGYSVSREKKERFSLILESASTNQTSMYLCAGSFRGVGTTGLVGEQFFGPGTRLTVL.

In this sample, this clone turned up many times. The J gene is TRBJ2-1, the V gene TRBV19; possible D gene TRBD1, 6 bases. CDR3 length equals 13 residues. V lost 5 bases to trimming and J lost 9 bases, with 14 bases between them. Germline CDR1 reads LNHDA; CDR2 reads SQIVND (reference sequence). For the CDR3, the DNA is TGTGCCAGTAGTTCAAACAGGGTCACTGAGCAGTTCTTC. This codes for CASSSNRVTEQFF.